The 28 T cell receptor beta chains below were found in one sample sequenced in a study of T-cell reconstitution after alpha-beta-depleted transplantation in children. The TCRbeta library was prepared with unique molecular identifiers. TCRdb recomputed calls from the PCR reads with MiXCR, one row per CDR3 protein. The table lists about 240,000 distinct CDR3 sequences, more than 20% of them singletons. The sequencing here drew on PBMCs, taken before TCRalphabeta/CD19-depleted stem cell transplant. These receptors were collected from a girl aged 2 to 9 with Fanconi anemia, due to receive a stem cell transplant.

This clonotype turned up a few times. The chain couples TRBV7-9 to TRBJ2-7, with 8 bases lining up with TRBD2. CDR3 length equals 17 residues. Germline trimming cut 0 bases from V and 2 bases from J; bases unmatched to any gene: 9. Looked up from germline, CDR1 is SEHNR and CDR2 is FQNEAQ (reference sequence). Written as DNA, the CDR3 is TGTGCCAGCAGCTTAGCCTCCCGGGGGGGTAGGCCCTACGAGCAGTACTTC. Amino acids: CASSLASRGGRPYEQYF.

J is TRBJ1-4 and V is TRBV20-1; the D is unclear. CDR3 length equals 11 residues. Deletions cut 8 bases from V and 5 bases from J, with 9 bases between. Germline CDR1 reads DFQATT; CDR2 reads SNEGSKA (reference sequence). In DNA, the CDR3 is TGCAGTTTACCTTCAAATGAAAAACTGTTTTTT. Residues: CSLPSNEKLFF.

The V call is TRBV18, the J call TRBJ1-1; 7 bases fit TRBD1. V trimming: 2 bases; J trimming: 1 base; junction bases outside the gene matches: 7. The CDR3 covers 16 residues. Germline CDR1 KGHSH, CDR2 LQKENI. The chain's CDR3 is CASSPSQGVPNTEAFF. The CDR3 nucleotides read TGTGCCAGCTCACCATCGCAGGGGGTGCCGAACACTGAAGCTTTCTTT. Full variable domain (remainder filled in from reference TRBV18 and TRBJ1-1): NAGVMQNPRHLVRRRGQEARLRCSPMKGHSHVYWYRQLPEEGLKFMVYLQKENIIDESGMPKERFSAEFPKEGPSILRIQQVVRGDSAAYFCASSPSQGVPNTEAFFGQGTRLTVV.

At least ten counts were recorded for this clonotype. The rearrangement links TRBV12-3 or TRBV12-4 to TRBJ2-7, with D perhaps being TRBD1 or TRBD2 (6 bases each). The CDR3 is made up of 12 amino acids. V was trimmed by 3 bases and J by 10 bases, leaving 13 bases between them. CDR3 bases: TGTGCCAGCAGTTTTTCGGGGGCAGGACAGTACTTC. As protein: CASSFSGAGQYF.

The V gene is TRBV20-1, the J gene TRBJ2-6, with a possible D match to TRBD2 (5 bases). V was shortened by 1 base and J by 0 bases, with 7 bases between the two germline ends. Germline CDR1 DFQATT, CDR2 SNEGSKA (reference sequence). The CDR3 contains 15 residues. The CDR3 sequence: CSARVEDSGANVLTF. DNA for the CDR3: TGCAGTGCTAGAGTGGAGGACTCTGGGGCCAACGTCCTGACTTTC.

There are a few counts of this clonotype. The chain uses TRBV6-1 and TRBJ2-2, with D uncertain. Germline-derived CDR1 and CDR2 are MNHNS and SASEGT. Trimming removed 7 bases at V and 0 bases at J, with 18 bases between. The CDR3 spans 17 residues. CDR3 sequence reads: CASTTPLQFANTGELFF. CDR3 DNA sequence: TGTGCCAGCACAACTCCCCTGCAATTCGCGAACACCGGGGAGCTGTTTTTT.

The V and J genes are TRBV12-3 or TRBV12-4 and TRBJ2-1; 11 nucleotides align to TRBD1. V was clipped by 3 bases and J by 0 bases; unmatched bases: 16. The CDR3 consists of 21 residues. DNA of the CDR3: TGTGCCAGCAGTTTCTGGGTGGGAGGACAGGGGGCGTGGAGCTCCTACAATGAGCAGTTCTTC. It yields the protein CASSFWVGGQGAWSSYNEQFF.

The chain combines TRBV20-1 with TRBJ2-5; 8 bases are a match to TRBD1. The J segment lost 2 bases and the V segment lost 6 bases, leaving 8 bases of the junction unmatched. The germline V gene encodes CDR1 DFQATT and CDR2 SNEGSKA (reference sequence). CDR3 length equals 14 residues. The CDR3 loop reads CSADSTGAQETQYF. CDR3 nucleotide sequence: TGCAGTGCAGACTCGACAGGGGCGCAAGAGACCCAGTACTTC.

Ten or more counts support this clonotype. Here the CDR3 reads CASSSGPAGANVLTF. In nucleotides, the CDR3 is TGCGCCAGCAGCTCGGGGCCCGCGGGGGCCAACGTCCTGACTTTC. J is TRBJ2-6 and V is TRBV5-1; the D gene could be TRBD1 or TRBD2 (5 bases each). CDR1 and CDR2 from the germline V gene are SGHRS and YFSETQ. This CDR3 comprises 15 residues. With 3 bases removed from V and 4 bases from J, the gap between germline ends came to 11 bases.

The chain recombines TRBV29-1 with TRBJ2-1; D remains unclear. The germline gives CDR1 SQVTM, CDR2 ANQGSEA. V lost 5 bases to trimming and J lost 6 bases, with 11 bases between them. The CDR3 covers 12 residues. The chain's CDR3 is CSVRPKVNEQFF. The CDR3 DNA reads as TGCAGCGTTAGGCCGAAGGTCAATGAGCAGTTCTTC.

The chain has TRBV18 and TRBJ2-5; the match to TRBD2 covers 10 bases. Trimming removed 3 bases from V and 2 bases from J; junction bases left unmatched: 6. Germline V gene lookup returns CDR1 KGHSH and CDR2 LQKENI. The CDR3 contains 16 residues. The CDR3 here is CASSPLAGATQETQYF. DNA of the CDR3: TGTGCCAGCTCACCCCTAGCGGGGGCGACGCAAGAGACCCAGTACTTC.

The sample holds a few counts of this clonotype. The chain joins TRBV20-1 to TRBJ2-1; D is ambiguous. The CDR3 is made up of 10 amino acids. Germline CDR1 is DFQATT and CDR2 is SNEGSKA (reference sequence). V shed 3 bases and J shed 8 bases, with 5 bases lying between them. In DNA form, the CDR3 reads TGCAGTGCTAGGACCTATGAGCAGTTCTTC. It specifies CSARTYEQFF.

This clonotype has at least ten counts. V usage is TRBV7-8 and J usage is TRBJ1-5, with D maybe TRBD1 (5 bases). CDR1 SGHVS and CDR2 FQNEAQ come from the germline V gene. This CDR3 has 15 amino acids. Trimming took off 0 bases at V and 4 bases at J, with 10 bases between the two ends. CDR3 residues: CASSLAGGINQPQHF. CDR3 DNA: TGTGCCAGCAGCTTAGCGGGGGGAATTAATCAGCCCCAGCATTTT.

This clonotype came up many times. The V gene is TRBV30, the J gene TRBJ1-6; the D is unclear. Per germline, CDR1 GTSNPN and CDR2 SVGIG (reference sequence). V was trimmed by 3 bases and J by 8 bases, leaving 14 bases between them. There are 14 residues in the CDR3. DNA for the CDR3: TGTGCCTGGAGCACCGGGCTTCGGGATTCACCCCTCCACTTT. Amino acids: CAWSTGLRDSPLHF.

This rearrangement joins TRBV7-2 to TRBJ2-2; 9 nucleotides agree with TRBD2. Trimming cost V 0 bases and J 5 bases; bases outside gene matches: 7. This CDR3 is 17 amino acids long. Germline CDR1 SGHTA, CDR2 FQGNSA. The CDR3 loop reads CASSLAAASGKTGELFF. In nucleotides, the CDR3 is TGTGCCAGCAGCTTAGCTGCGGCTAGCGGGAAAACCGGGGAGCTGTTTTTT.

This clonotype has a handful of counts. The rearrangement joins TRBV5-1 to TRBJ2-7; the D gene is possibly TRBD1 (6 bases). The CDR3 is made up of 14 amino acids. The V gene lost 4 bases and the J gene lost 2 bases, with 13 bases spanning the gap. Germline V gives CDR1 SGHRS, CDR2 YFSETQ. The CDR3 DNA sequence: TGCGCCAGCAGCCTCGAGGACAGCCCCTACGAGCAGTACTTC. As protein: CASSLEDSPYEQYF.

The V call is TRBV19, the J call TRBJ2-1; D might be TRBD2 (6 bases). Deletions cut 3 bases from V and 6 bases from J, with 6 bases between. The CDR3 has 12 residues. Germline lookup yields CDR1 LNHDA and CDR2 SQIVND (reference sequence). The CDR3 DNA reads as TGTGCCAGTAGTATCGGGAGCAATGAGCAGTTCTTC. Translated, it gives CASSIGSNEQFF.

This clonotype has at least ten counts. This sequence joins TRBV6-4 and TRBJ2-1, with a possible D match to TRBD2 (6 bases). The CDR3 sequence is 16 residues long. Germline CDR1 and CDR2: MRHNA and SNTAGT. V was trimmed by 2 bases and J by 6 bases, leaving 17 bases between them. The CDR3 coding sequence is TGTGCCAGCAGTGACGCCCCCTCTGGGGGGATCAATGAGCAGTTCTTC. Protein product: CASSDAPSGGINEQFF.

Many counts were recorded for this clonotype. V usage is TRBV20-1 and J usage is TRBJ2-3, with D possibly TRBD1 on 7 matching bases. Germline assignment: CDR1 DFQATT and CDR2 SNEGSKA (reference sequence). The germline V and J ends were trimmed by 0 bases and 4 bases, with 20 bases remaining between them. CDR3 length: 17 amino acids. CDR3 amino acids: CSARDLRVQGGSDTQYF. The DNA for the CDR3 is TGCAGTGCTAGAGATCTGCGCGTCCAGGGGGGCTCAGATACGCAGTATTTT.

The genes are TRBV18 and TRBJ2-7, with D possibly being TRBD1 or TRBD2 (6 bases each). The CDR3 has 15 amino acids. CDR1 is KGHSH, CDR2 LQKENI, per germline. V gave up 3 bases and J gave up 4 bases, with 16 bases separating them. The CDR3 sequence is CASSPEGHLIYEQYF. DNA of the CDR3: TGTGCCAGCTCACCGGAGGGACACCTCATTTACGAGCAGTACTTC.

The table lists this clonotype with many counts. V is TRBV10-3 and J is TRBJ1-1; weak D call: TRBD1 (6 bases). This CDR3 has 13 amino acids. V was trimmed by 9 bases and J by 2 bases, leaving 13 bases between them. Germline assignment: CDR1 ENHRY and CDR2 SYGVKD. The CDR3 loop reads CAMQTGLNTEAFF. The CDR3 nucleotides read TGTGCCATGCAGACAGGACTAAACACTGAAGCTTTCTTT.

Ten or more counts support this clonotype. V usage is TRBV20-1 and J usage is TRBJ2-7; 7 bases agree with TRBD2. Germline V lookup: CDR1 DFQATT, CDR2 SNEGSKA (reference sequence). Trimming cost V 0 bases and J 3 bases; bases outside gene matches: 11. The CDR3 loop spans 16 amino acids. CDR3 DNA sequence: TGCAGTGCTAGAGATTTGTTCGGGGCTAGCGGCTACGAGCAGTACTTC. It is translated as CSARDLFGASGYEQYF.

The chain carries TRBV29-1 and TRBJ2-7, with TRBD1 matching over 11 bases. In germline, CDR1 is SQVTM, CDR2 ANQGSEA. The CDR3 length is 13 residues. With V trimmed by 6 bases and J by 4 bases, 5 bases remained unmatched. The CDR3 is CSVPGTGGYEQYF. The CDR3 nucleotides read TGCAGCGTCCCCGGGACAGGGGGTTACGAGCAGTACTTC.

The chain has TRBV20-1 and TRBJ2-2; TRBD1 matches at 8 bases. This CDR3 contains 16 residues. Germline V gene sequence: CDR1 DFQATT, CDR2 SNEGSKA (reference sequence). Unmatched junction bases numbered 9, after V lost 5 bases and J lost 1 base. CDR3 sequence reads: CSALFTGTGNTGELFF. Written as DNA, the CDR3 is TGCAGTGCTCTATTCACCGGGACAGGGAACACCGGGGAGCTGTTTTTT.

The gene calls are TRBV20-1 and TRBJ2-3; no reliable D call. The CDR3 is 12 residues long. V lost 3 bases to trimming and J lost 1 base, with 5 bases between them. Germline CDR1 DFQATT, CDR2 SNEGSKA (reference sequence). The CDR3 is CSASGRTDTQYF. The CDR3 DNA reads TGCAGTGCTAGCGGGCGCACAGATACGCAGTATTTT.

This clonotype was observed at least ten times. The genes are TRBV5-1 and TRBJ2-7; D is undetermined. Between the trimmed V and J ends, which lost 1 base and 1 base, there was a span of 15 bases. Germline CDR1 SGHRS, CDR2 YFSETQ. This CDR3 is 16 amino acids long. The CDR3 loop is CASSLLGISASYEQYF. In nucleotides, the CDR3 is TGCGCCAGCAGCTTGTTGGGGATTTCCGCATCCTACGAGCAGTACTTC.

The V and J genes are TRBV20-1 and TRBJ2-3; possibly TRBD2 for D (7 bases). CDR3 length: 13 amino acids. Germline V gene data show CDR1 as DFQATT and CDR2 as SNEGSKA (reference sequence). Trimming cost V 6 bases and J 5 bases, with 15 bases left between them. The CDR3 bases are TGCAGTGCAAGTAGGGGGAGGGTAGATACGCAGTATTTT. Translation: CSASRGRVDTQYF.

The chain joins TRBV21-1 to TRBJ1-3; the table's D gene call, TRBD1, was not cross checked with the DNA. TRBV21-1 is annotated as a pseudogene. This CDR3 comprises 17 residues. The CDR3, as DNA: TGTGCCAGCAGCAAAAACGACAGGACATACGATGGAAACACCATATATTTT. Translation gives CASSKNDRTYDGNTIYF.